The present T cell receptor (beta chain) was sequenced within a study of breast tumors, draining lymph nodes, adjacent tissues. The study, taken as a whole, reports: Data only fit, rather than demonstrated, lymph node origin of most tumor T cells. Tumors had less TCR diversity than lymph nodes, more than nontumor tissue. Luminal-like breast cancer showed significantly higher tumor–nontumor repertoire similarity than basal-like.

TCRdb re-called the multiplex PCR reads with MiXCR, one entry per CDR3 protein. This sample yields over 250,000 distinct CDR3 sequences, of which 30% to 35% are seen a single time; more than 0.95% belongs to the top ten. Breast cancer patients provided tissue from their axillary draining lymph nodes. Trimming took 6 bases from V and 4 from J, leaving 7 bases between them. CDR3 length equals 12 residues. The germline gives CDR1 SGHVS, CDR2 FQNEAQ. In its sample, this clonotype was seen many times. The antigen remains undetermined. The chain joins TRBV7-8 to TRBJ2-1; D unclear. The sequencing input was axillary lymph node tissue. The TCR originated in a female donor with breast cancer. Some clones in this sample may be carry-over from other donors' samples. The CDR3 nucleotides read TGTGCCAGCAGAACAGTGTACAATGAGCAGTTCTTC. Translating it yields CASRTVYNEQFF.